The present entry profiles one T cell receptor beta chain with its context. Its antigen is still unknown. This entry belongs to a study of T cell repertoires in cytomegalovirus infection. Points from the study as a whole: People with CMV and the relevant HLA were identified by cumulative public TCR beta family frequency. Dominating the ex vivo response were TCR beta clonotypes that were CMV-specific and HLA-C-restricted.

The CDR3 sequence is 15 residues long. Trimming cost V 5 bases and J 2 bases, with 16 bases left between them. From the reads, TCRdb called clonotypes with MiXCR, one entry per CDR3 protein. The sample records about half a million distinct CDR3 sequences, about 44% being singletons. This TCR was recovered from a human donor in good health (CMV status not recorded). Some clones in this sample may be carry-over from other donors' samples. The chain has TRBV12-3 or TRBV12-4 and TRBJ2-7; D possibly corresponds to TRBD1 (6 bases). Here the sequenced sample was cultured PBMCs, taken from culture after CMV antigen stimulation. The CDR3 DNA sequence: TGTGCCAGCAGTACAGACAGGACACGCACCTACGAGCAGTACTTC. Its protein product is CASSTDRTRTYEQYF.